This T cell receptor beta chain was sequenced in a study of cytomegalovirus exposure and HLA in healthy donors. Study-wide points: Cytomegalovirus-associated status was assigned to 164 TCR beta chains. Specificity of a few CMV-associated chains for CMV antigens was verified in vitro. Most of the TCR beta V segments (in an earlier analysis) were productive either about 87% or about 30% of the time. Highest at DRB1 and lowest at HLA-C, TCR association rates differed among HLA loci in a later analysis.

PCR involved 60 Vbeta and 13 Jbeta primers. Repertoires were generated with immunoSEQ multiplex PCR, while TCRdb's copy carries only in-frame clones and drops some. The repertoire has 160,000 or so clones, around 83% of them found once; the top ten carry around 4.3%. CDR1 and CDR2 (germline): SGHRS, YFSETQ. There are 15 residues in the CDR3. This clone came up once. What it binds is not known. The sample consisted of PBMCs. V is TRBV5-1 and J is TRBJ2-5, with 8 bases identical to TRBD1. The J call could be wrong; TRBJ2-7 is a better fit for the DNA end. The sequence was collected from a man between 45 and 60 years old in good health and CMV-seropositive. CDR3 in DNA: TGCGCCAGCAGCTTGGGTGCAGGGGGCAGCTACGAGCAGTACTTC. This translates into CASSLGAGGSYEQYF.